Included here is one T cell receptor (beta chain) sequence, with context. Trimming removed 6 bases from V and 6 bases from J; junction bases left unmatched: 11. The CDR3 has 15 residues. Per germline, CDR1 MDHEN and CDR2 SYDVKM. Sequencing was performed with immunoSEQ multiplex PCR; in TCRdb, only in-frame clones are kept and a portion is missing. The table has roughly 150,000 clones, roughly 93% seen once. This sample was included in a study of blood T cell repertoires in COVID-19. Background on the study: Collection of acute and convalescent COVID-19 samples took place in the United States, Italy and Spain. PBMCs, B-cell-depleted T cells, or T cells were the source of the cDNA or gDNA that made up the material.

Patients of the Seattle cohort, enrolled during active infection, were followed longitudinally. This sequence joins TRBV28 and TRBJ1-2, with 9 bases that match TRBD1. Source material: peripheral blood. This clonotype was sampled from a man younger than 35 with COVID-19, enrolled during active disease. The CDR3 bases are TGTGCCAGCAGACAACTCCGGGACAGGGACCATGGCTACACCTTC. Protein: CASRQLRDRDHGYTF.